The rows below give T cell receptor beta chains drawn from one sample of a study of naive and memory T cell subsets. Using its own MiXCR run on the 5' RACE reads, TCRdb lists one record per CDR3 protein. This table holds more than 50,000 distinct CDR3 sequences, 6% to 8.5% found once. The receptors come from a female donor in good health. CDR3s include the opening cysteine and the closing phenylalanine or tryptophan. The order of the fields is clone size, D gene, V gene, J gene, CDR3 DNA, CDR3 protein. The D gene is left open where the match is weak. Rows may omit the clone size; those that give it use once, few, many or a size class.

clone_size: many
d_call: .
v_call: TRBV6-1
j_call: TRBJ1-5
cdr3_nt: TGTGCCACCAACTCCGGGGACCCCGTCAATCAGCCCCAGCATTTT
cdr3_aa: CATNSGDPVNQPQHF

clone_size: many
d_call: TRBD1
v_call: TRBV6-6
j_call: TRBJ1-1
cdr3_nt: TGTGCCAGCAGCCCTTTTGACAGGGGAGGAACTGAAGCTTTCTTT
cdr3_aa: CASSPFDRGGTEAFF

clone_size: few
d_call: TRBD1
v_call: TRBV27
j_call: TRBJ2-4
cdr3_nt: TGTGCCAGCCGAGTACCCGGGACAGGGAAGAACATTCAGTACTTC
cdr3_aa: CASRVPGTGKNIQYF

clone_size: few
d_call: TRBD2
v_call: TRBV20-1
j_call: TRBJ2-2
cdr3_nt: TGCAGTGCCGCACTAGCGGGAGTAGGCGGCACCGGGGAGCTGTTTTTT
cdr3_aa: CSAALAGVGGTGELFF

clone_size: many
d_call: .
v_call: TRBV7-2
j_call: TRBJ2-3
cdr3_nt: TGTGCCAGCAGCCCCGAATCGTTGTTGACGCAGTATTTT
cdr3_aa: CASSPESLLTQYF

clone_size: .
d_call: .
v_call: TRBV7-9
j_call: TRBJ1-6
cdr3_nt: TGTGCCAGCAGCTTAGCGCGGGAGGGTCCGGCCCTCCACTTT
cdr3_aa: CASSLAREGPALHF

clone_size: few
d_call: TRBD2
v_call: TRBV28
j_call: TRBJ2-1
cdr3_nt: TGTGCCAGCAGTTTGGCGACTAGCGGGAGCAATGAGCAGTTCTTC
cdr3_aa: CASSLATSGSNEQFF

clone_size: .
d_call: TRBD1
v_call: TRBV19
j_call: TRBJ1-1
cdr3_nt: TGTGCCAGTAGTGCCGGTGGGACAGGGAAAGCTTTCTTT
cdr3_aa: CASSAGGTGKAFF

clone_size: .
d_call: TRBD2
v_call: TRBV24-1
j_call: TRBJ2-3
cdr3_nt: TGTGCCACCAGTGATACTAGCGGGAGAGAGACAGATACGCAGTATTTT
cdr3_aa: CATSDTSGRETDTQYF

clone_size: many
d_call: .
v_call: TRBV28
j_call: TRBJ2-3
cdr3_nt: TGTGCCAGCCTTGCCGAACATACGCAGTATTTT
cdr3_aa: CASLAEHTQYF

clone_size: many
d_call: TRBD2
v_call: TRBV10-3
j_call: TRBJ2-5
cdr3_nt: TGTGCCATCAGCCTAGCGGGAGAGACCCAGTACTTC
cdr3_aa: CAISLAGETQYF

clone_size: many
d_call: TRBD1
v_call: TRBV12-3/TRBV12-4
j_call: TRBJ1-3
cdr3_nt: TGTGCCAGCAGTTTTTCAGGGGGAGGTGGAAACACCATATATTTT
cdr3_aa: CASSFSGGGGNTIYF

clone_size: .
d_call: .
v_call: TRBV18
j_call: TRBJ1-1
cdr3_nt: TGTGCCAGCTCACCGGGCAGCAACACTGAAGCTTTCTTT
cdr3_aa: CASSPGSNTEAFF

clone_size: many
d_call: TRBD1
v_call: TRBV7-9
j_call: TRBJ1-1
cdr3_nt: TGTGCCAGCAGCTCGCAGGAACAGGGGTTTGAAGCTTTCTTT
cdr3_aa: CASSSQEQGFEAFF

clone_size: few
d_call: TRBD1
v_call: TRBV5-1
j_call: TRBJ2-5
cdr3_nt: TGCGCCAGCAGCTTACCTTACGGGACAGGGTCCCAAGAGACCCAGTACTTC
cdr3_aa: CASSLPYGTGSQETQYF

clone_size: many
d_call: .
v_call: TRBV27
j_call: TRBJ2-5
cdr3_nt: TGTGCCAGCAGTACATTGTACCAAGAGACCCAGTACTTC
cdr3_aa: CASSTLYQETQYF

clone_size: .
d_call: .
v_call: TRBV5-4
j_call: TRBJ1-2
cdr3_nt: TGTGCCAGCAGCCTGGAGACGGGGGGCAGAACTAACTATGGCTACACCTTC
cdr3_aa: CASSLETGGRTNYGYTF

clone_size: .
d_call: .
v_call: TRBV6-6
j_call: TRBJ2-1
cdr3_nt: TGTGCCAGCAGTTCCCATTACAATGAGCAGTTCTTC
cdr3_aa: CASSSHYNEQFF

clone_size: many
d_call: TRBD1
v_call: TRBV6-5
j_call: TRBJ2-7
cdr3_nt: TGTGCCAGCAGTTACGGGACAGGGGTTCACGAGCAGTACTTC
cdr3_aa: CASSYGTGVHEQYF

clone_size: .
d_call: .
v_call: TRBV11-2
j_call: TRBJ1-4
cdr3_nt: TGTGCCAGCAGCTTGGCGCTTGCAACTAATGAAAAACTGTTTTTT
cdr3_aa: CASSLALATNEKLFF

clone_size: many
d_call: TRBD1
v_call: TRBV29-1
j_call: TRBJ1-1
cdr3_nt: TGCAGCGTTGAAGGTCAGGGGGCACCTGAAGCTTTCTTT
cdr3_aa: CSVEGQGAPEAFF

clone_size: few
d_call: TRBD2
v_call: TRBV5-6
j_call: TRBJ2-1
cdr3_nt: TGTGCCAGCAGCTTGTACCTAGCGGCCAGTAGAAACAATGAGCAGTTCTTC
cdr3_aa: CASSLYLAASRNNEQFF

clone_size: .
d_call: TRBD1
v_call: TRBV5-1
j_call: TRBJ1-1
cdr3_nt: TGCGCCAGCAGCTTGGGGGGGACAGACTACACTGAAGCTTTCTTT
cdr3_aa: CASSLGGTDYTEAFF

clone_size: few
d_call: .
v_call: TRBV5-1
j_call: TRBJ2-5
cdr3_nt: TGCGCCAGCAGCGCCTCACAGGCGACCCAGTACTTC
cdr3_aa: CASSASQATQYF

clone_size: many
d_call: TRBD1
v_call: TRBV29-1
j_call: TRBJ1-5
cdr3_nt: TGCAGCGTTCGGGACAGTGGCAATCAGCCCCAGCATTTT
cdr3_aa: CSVRDSGNQPQHF

clone_size: few
d_call: .
v_call: TRBV28
j_call: TRBJ1-5
cdr3_nt: TGTGCCAGCAGTTTGTCCAGTTATCAGCCCCAGCATTTT
cdr3_aa: CASSLSSYQPQHF

clone_size: many
d_call: .
v_call: TRBV6-5
j_call: TRBJ1-1
cdr3_nt: TGTGCCAGCAGCTCCGTCAGGGGCACTGAAGCTTTCTTT
cdr3_aa: CASSSVRGTEAFF

clone_size: many
d_call: TRBD1
v_call: TRBV28
j_call: TRBJ1-3
cdr3_nt: TGTGCCAGCAGTCAAGCCTGGACAGGCGTGGACACCATATATTTT
cdr3_aa: CASSQAWTGVDTIYF

clone_size: many
d_call: .
v_call: TRBV11-2
j_call: TRBJ1-5
cdr3_nt: TGTGCCAGCAGCTTATCGGTCAATCAGCCCCAGCATTTT
cdr3_aa: CASSLSVNQPQHF

clone_size: .
d_call: .
v_call: TRBV5-5
j_call: TRBJ2-1
cdr3_nt: TGTGCCAGCAGCTTGAGGAATGGGGTATTAGCCACCTGGGGCAATGAGCAGTTCTTC
cdr3_aa: CASSLRNGVLATWGNEQFF

clone_size: many
d_call: TRBD1
v_call: TRBV27
j_call: TRBJ2-7
cdr3_nt: TGTGCCAGCAGTCCAATCCAGACAGGGCGGTACGAGCAGTACTTC
cdr3_aa: CASSPIQTGRYEQYF

clone_size: many
d_call: .
v_call: TRBV7-3
j_call: TRBJ1-1
cdr3_nt: TGTGCCAGCAGCATCACCTCTAAGGACACTGAAGCTTTCTTT
cdr3_aa: CASSITSKDTEAFF

clone_size: .
d_call: TRBD2
v_call: TRBV12-3/TRBV12-4
j_call: TRBJ2-7
cdr3_nt: TGTGCCAGCAGTTTCGGGCTAGCGGGGGACTCCTACGAGCAGTACTTC
cdr3_aa: CASSFGLAGDSYEQYF

clone_size: .
d_call: .
v_call: TRBV28
j_call: TRBJ2-7
cdr3_nt: TGTGCCAGCAGTTTACCCGGGACCGCTTCCTACGAGCAGTACTTC
cdr3_aa: CASSLPGTASYEQYF

clone_size: .
d_call: .
v_call: TRBV4-1
j_call: TRBJ2-3
cdr3_nt: TGCGCCAGCAGCCAAGATCTCCATAGGCGGCATTTT
cdr3_aa: CASSQDLHRRHF

clone_size: few
d_call: TRBD2
v_call: TRBV11-3
j_call: TRBJ2-3
cdr3_nt: TGTGCCAGCAGCCGACTAGCGTCAGATACGCAGTATTTT
cdr3_aa: CASSRLASDTQYF

clone_size: .
d_call: .
v_call: TRBV27
j_call: TRBJ2-1
cdr3_nt: TGTGCCAGCATCAACATCGGGACCCACAGGCGGAATGAGCAGTTCTTC
cdr3_aa: CASINIGTHRRNEQFF

clone_size: few
d_call: TRBD1
v_call: TRBV10-3
j_call: TRBJ2-7
cdr3_nt: TGTGCCATCAGCCGGGACAGACCCTACGAGCAGTACTTC
cdr3_aa: CAISRDRPYEQYF

clone_size: many
d_call: .
v_call: TRBV6-5
j_call: TRBJ1-2
cdr3_nt: TGTGCCAGCAGTTACGGAAAGGACCGAGACTACACCTTC
cdr3_aa: CASSYGKDRDYTF

clone_size: many
d_call: .
v_call: TRBV24-1
j_call: TRBJ2-1
cdr3_nt: TGTGCCACCAGTGGGGGCCAACGGGGCACTCAGTTCTTC
cdr3_aa: CATSGGQRGTQFF

clone_size: .
d_call: TRBD2
v_call: TRBV10-3
j_call: TRBJ2-7
cdr3_nt: TGTGCCATCAGTGGCGGGACTAGCGGTAACTGCTACGAGCAGTACTTC
cdr3_aa: CAISGGTSGNCYEQYF

clone_size: .
d_call: TRBD2
v_call: TRBV5-1
j_call: TRBJ2-7
cdr3_nt: TGCGCCAGCAGCTTGACTAGCGGGGTCTCCTACGAGCAGTACTTC
cdr3_aa: CASSLTSGVSYEQYF

clone_size: .
d_call: TRBD1
v_call: TRBV19
j_call: TRBJ1-1
cdr3_nt: TGTGCCAGTAGTAAGGCCCCGGGACAGGGGGGCCCGGGCACTGAAGCTTTCTTT
cdr3_aa: CASSKAPGQGGPGTEAFF

clone_size: few
d_call: .
v_call: TRBV20-1
j_call: TRBJ2-3
cdr3_nt: TGCAGTGCTAGAGTGGGACAATGGTCAGATACGCAGTATTTT
cdr3_aa: CSARVGQWSDTQYF

clone_size: .
d_call: TRBD1
v_call: TRBV6-2/TRBV6-3
j_call: TRBJ2-7
cdr3_nt: TGTGCCAGCAGTAAACCTCAGGGGGCCGGCTACGAGCAGTACTTC
cdr3_aa: CASSKPQGAGYEQYF

clone_size: many
d_call: .
v_call: TRBV3-1
j_call: TRBJ1-2
cdr3_nt: TGTGCCAGCAGCCAAGCAGGGCCCAATGGCTACACCTTC
cdr3_aa: CASSQAGPNGYTF

clone_size: many
d_call: .
v_call: TRBV5-4
j_call: TRBJ1-5
cdr3_nt: TGTGCCAGCAGCTTTGGCAGAAATCAGCCCCAGCATTTT
cdr3_aa: CASSFGRNQPQHF

clone_size: .
d_call: TRBD1
v_call: TRBV4-1
j_call: TRBJ2-3
cdr3_nt: TGCGCCAGCAGCCAAGCCTCCTGGACCTTCGACAGGGAGGATACGCAGTATTTT
cdr3_aa: CASSQASWTFDREDTQYF

clone_size: .
d_call: TRBD2
v_call: TRBV13
j_call: TRBJ2-7
cdr3_nt: TGTGCCAGCAGCTGGAGCGGGGGGGCCTACGAGCAGTACTTC
cdr3_aa: CASSWSGGAYEQYF

clone_size: few
d_call: TRBD2
v_call: TRBV7-3
j_call: TRBJ2-5
cdr3_nt: TGTGCCAGCAGCTTACTAAGCGGGGGGGGCCTTGAGACCCAGTACTTC
cdr3_aa: CASSLLSGGGLETQYF

clone_size: many
d_call: .
v_call: TRBV7-9
j_call: TRBJ1-2
cdr3_nt: TGTGCCATCTTGCAGAGCATCTACTATGGCTACACCTTC
cdr3_aa: CAILQSIYYGYTF

clone_size: many
d_call: .
v_call: TRBV5-6
j_call: TRBJ1-1
cdr3_nt: TGTGCCAGCAGCTTGCCCAGGGGTGTCACTGAAGCTTTCTTT
cdr3_aa: CASSLPRGVTEAFF

clone_size: few
d_call: TRBD2
v_call: TRBV12-3/TRBV12-4
j_call: TRBJ2-5
cdr3_nt: TGTGCCAGCAGTCGGGGGGACGGGAAGGTCGGGACCCAGTACTTC
cdr3_aa: CASSRGDGKVGTQYF